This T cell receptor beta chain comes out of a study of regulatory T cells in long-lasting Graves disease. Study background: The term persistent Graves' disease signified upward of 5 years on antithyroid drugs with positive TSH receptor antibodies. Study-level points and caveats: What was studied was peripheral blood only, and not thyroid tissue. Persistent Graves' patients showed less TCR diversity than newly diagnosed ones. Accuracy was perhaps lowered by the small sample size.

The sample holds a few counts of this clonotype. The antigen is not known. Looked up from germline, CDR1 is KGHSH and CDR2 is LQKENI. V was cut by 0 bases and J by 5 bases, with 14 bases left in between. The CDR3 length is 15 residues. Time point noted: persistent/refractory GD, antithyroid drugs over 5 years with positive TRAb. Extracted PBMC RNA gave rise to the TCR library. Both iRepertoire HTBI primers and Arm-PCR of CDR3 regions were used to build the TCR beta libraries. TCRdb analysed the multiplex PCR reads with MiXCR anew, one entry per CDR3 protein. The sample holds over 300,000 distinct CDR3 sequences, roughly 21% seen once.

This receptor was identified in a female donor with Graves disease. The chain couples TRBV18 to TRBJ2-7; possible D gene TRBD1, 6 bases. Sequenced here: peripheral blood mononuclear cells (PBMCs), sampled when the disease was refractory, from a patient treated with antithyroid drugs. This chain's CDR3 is CASSPPTGSLDEQYF. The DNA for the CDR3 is TGTGCCAGCTCACCACCGACAGGCTCTCTCGACGAGCAGTACTTC.